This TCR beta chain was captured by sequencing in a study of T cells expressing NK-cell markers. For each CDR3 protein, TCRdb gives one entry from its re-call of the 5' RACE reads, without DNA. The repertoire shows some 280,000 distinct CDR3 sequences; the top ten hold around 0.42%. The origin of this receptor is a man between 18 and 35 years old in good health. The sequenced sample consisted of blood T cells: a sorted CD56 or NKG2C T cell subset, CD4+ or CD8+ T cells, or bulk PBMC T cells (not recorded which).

The CDR3 is CSARKGLSHPMNTEAFF. V and J are TRBV20-1 and TRBJ1-1. CDR3 length: 17 amino acids. Germline V lookup: CDR1 DFQATT, CDR2 SNEGSKA (reference sequence).